Here is one TCR beta chain with its context. Its antigen remains unidentified. A roughly 2.6 ml peripheral blood sample was drawn into PAXgene tubes per donor and stored at -80°C. Without any T cell sorting, total RNA was extracted from whole blood using the PAXgene blood miRNA kit on an automated QIAcube. Peripheral blood from monozygotic twin pairs concordant or discordant for inflammatory bowel disease was subjected to deep TCRalpha and TCRbeta repertoire profiling with unique molecular barcoding. Smoking habits were recorded for all twin pairs, with individuals classified as current, former or never smokers. This entry comes from a study of monozygotic twins with inflammatory bowel disease (dated by TCRdb to between 2018 and 2021). At the level of the whole study: In total, 28 monozygotic twin pairs made up the full study: 19 Danish pairs, all IBD-discordant, plus nine German pairs, of which four were IBD-concordant and five were IBD-discordant. The search for disease-associated traits relied mainly on comparing, within discordant pairs, IBD patients with their genetically identical healthy co-twins. Each individual had, on average, about 151 000 unique TCRalpha sequences and 181 000 unique TCRbeta sequences available for analysis.

Reading the germline V gene gives CDR1 SNHLY and CDR2 FYNNEI. There are 11 amino acids in the CDR3, from cysteine to phenylalanine inclusive. The nucleotide record is missing. Library generation was performed with 5' RACE. Preparation of each TCR library used 3,000 to 3,500 ng of total RNA. For each sample, cDNA synthesis with SMARTScribe reverse transcriptase was split into eight separate reactions. Unique molecular identifiers containing a 6-nucleotide sample barcode were introduced through template switching during cDNA synthesis. Amplification of TCRalpha and TCRbeta cDNA involved two nested PCRs of about 15 and 9 cycles, and each PCR was followed by bead purification. Before amplification, cDNA was treated with uracil DNA-glycosylase and purified using the QIAquick PCR purification kit. The second PCR added Illumina TruSeq-compatible adapters along with sample-specific barcodes. TapeStation and Qubit were used to check library quality and concentration, and 4.5 to 5 ng of each library was pooled. The pooled libraries were sequenced with 2 x 100 bp reads and custom sequencing primers on an Illumina HiSeq2500 single-index Rapid Run. The published analysis was carried out like this. MiGEC version 1.2.6 was used for UMI-based consensus assembly, which corrected PCR and sequencing errors. MiXCR version 2.1.1 was used for V(D)J alignment, clonotype assembly and CDR3 extraction. Normalisation of gene usage, clonotype sharing and MAIT/NKT TCR abundance was achieved by analysing the top 1000, 10 000 and 20 000 clonotypes per sample. After downsampling to 27 000 UMIs, diversity was calculated as the inverse Simpson index using the vegan R package. Paired Mann-Whitney U tests on discordant twin pairs were used, with Benjamini-Hochberg multiple-testing correction. Reprocessed by TCRdb, the reads give a single entry per CDR3 protein sequence, without DNA. The V and J calls, along with clone size, are taken from TCRdb and not from the paper's own processing. Per the sample table, the count is about 380,000 distinct CDR3 sequences. The ten largest make up approximately 2.4% of the sample.

General findings and caveats noted by the study authors: Repertoire similarity did not differ between concordant and discordant twins, which could be due to limited statistical power. IBD patients shared fewer clonotypes with other individuals than healthy twins did, most markedly in patients showing signs of disease activity. Because patients were on differing immunosuppressive treatments, the repertoires may have picked up extra background noise and inter-individual variability. TCRbeta repertoire diversity, by inverse Simpson index, was decreased in IBD patients compared with their healthy co-twins. Different T cell subtypes could not be distinguished in the analysis. No single strong signal or clonotype linked to IBD turned up in the results, so the idea that one exists was not supported.

Recombination connected TRBV2 to TRBJ2-7. What was sequenced was blood. The sequence came from a human donor with ulcerative colitis or Crohn's disease, or a healthy co-twin of an affected twin (not recorded which). The encoded CDR3 is CASTQTYEQYF. Beyond the CDR3, the reference TRBV2 and TRBJ2-7 genes provide the residues; the full variable domain reads: EPEVTQTPSHQVTQMGQEVILRCVPISNHLYFYWYRQILGQKVEFLVSFYNNEISEKSEIFDDQFSVERPDGSNFTLKIRSTKLEDSAMYFCASTQTYEQYFGPGTRLTVT.